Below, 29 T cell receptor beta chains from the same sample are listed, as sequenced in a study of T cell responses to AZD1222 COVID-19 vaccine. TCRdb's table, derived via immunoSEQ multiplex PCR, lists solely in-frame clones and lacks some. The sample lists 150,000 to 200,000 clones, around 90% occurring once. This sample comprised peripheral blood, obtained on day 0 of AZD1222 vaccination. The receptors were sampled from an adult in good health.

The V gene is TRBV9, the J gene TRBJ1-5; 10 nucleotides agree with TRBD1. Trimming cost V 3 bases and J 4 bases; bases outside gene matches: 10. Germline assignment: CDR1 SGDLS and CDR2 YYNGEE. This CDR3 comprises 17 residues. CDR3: CASSAEAGQGRNQPQHF. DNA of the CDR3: TGTGCCAGCAGCGCCGAGGCGGGACAGGGGCGGAATCAGCCCCAGCATTTT.

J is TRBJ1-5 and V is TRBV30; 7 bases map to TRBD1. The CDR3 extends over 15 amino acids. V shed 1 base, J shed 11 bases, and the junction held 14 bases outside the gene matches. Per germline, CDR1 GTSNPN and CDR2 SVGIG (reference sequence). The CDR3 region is CAWSAGTVNGVAQHF. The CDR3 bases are TGTGCCTGGAGTGCCGGGACAGTAAATGGTGTGGCCCAGCATTTT.

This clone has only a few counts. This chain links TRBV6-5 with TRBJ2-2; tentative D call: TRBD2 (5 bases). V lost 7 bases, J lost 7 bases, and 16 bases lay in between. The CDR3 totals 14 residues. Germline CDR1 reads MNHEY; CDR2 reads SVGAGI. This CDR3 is CASTLVPGSGELFF. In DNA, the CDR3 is TGTGCCAGCACCTTAGTGCCGGGGAGCGGGGAGCTGTTTTTT.

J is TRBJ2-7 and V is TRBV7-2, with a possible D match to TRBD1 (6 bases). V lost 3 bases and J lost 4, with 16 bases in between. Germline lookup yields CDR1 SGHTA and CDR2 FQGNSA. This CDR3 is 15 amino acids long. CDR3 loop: CASSLGTNPPYEQYF. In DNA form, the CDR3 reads TGTGCCAGCAGCTTGGGGACAAACCCTCCGTACGAGCAGTACTTC.

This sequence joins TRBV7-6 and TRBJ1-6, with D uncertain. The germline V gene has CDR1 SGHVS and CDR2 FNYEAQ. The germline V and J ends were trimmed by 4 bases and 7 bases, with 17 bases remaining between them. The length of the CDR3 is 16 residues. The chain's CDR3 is CASSYGKGAGNSPLHF. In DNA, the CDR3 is TGTGCCAGCAGCTACGGGAAGGGAGCGGGAAATTCACCCCTCCACTTT.

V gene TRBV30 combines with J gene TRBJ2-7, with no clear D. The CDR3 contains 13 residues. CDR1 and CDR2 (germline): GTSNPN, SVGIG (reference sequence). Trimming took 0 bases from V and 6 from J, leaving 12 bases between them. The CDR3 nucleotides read TGTGCCTGGAGTGTACTTATCGGAAGCGAGCAGTACTTC. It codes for CAWSVLIGSEQYF.

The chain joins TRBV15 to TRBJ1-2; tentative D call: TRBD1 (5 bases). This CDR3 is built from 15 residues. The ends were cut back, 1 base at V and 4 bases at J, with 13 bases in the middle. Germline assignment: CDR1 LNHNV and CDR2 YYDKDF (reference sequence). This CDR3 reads CATSRARQGVYGYTF. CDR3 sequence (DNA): TGTGCCACCAGCAGAGCGCGGCAGGGTGTCTATGGCTACACCTTC.

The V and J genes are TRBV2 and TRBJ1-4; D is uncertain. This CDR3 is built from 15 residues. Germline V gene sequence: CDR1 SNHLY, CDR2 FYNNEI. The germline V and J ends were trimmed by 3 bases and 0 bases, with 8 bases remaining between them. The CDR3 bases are TGTGCCAGCAGTGACCAGCTTTCAACTAATGAAAAACTGTTTTTT. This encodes CASSDQLSTNEKLFF. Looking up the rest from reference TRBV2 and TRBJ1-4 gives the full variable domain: EPEVTQTPSHQVTQMGQEVILRCVPISNHLYFYWYRQILGQKVEFLVSFYNNEISEKSEIFDDQFSVERPDGSNFTLKIRSTKLEDSAMYFCASSDQLSTNEKLFFGSGTQLSVL.

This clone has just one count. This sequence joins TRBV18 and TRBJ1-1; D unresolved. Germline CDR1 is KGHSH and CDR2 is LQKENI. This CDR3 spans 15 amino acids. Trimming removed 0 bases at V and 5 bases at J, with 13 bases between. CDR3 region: CASSPPGSYQTEAFF. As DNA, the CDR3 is TGTGCCAGCTCACCACCGGGCTCCTACCAGACTGAAGCTTTCTTT.

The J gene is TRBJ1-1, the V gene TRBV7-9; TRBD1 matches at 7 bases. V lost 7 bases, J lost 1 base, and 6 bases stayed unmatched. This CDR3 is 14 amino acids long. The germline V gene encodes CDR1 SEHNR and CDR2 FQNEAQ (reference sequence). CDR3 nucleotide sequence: TGTGCCAGCACCCCTTGGGACAGGAACACTGAAGCTTTCTTT. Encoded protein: CASTPWDRNTEAFF.

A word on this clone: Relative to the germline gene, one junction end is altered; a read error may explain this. Written as DNA, the CDR3 is TGTGCCAGCAGTCCCTATTCTGGTGCCAACGTCCTGACTTTC. This encodes CASSPYSGANVLTF. This chain uses TRBV6-4 with TRBJ2-6; D uncertain. Germline CDR1 reads MRHNA; CDR2 reads SNTAGT. CDR3 length: 14 amino acids.

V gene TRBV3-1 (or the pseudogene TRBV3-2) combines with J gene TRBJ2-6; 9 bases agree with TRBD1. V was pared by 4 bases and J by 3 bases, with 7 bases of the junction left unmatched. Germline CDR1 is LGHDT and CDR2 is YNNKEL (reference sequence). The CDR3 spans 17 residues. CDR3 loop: CASSPSDRGDGANVLTF. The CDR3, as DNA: TGTGCCAGCAGCCCATCGGACAGGGGAGATGGGGCCAACGTCCTGACTTTC.

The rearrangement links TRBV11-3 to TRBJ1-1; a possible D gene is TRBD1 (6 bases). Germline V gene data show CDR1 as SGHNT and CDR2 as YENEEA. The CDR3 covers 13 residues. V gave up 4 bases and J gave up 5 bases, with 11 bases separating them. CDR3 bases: TGTGCCAGCAGCTCAGGAGGGGGGACTGAAGCTTTCTTT. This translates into CASSSGGGTEAFF. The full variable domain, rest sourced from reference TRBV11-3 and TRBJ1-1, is EAGVVQSPRYKIIEKKQPVAFWCNPISGHNTLYWYLQNLGQGPELLIRYENEEAVDDSQLPKDRFSAERLKGVDSTLKIQPAELGDSAVYLCASSSGGGTEAFFGQGTRLTVV.

Here the CDR3 reads CSVAGVSSYNEQFF. For the CDR3, the DNA is TGCAGCGTTGCCGGGGTGAGCTCCTACAATGAGCAGTTCTTC. The J gene is TRBJ2-1, the V gene TRBV29-1, with TRBD2 as a possible D gene (5 bases). Per germline, CDR1 SQVTM and CDR2 ANQGSEA. V was cut by 4 bases and J by 0 bases, with 10 bases left in between. The length of the CDR3 is 14 residues.

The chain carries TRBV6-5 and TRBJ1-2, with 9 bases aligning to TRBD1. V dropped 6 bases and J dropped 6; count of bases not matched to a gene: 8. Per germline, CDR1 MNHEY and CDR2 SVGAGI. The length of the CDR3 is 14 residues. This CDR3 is CASSQKRTGDGYTF. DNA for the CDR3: TGTGCCAGCAGCCAGAAACGGACAGGGGATGGCTACACCTTC.

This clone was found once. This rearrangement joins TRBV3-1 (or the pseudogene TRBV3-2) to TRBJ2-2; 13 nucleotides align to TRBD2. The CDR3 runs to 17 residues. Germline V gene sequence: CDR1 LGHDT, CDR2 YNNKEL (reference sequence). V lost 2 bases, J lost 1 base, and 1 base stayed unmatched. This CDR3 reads CASSQRTSGRNTGELFF. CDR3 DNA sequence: TGTGCCAGCAGCCAAAGGACTAGCGGGAGGAACACCGGGGAGCTGTTTTTT.

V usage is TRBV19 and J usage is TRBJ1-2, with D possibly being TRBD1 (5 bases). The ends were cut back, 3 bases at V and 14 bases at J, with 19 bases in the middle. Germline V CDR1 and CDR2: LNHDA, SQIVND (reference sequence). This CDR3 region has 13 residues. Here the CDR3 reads CASSMPSREGKTF. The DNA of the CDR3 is TGTGCCAGTAGTATGCCCTCCCGGGAGGGGAAAACCTTC.

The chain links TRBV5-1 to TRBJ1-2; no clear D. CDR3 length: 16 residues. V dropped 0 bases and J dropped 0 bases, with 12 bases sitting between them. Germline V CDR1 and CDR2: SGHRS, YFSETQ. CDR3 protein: CASSLGTAYSNYGYTF. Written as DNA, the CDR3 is TGCGCCAGCAGCTTGGGGACGGCGTACTCTAACTATGGCTACACCTTC.

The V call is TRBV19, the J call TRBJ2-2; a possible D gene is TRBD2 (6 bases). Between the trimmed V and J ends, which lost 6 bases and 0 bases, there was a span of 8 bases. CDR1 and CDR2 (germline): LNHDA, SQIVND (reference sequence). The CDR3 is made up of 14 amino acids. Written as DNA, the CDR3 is TGTGCCAGTAGGCTAGCGCCGAACACCGGGGAGCTGTTTTTT. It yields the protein CASRLAPNTGELFF.

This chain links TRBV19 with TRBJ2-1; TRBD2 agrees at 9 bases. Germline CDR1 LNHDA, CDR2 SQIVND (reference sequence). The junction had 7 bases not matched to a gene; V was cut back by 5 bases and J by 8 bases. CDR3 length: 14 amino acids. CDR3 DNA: TGTGCCAGTAGTTCGGGGACTAGCAGGGATGAGCAGTTCTTC. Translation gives CASSSGTSRDEQFF. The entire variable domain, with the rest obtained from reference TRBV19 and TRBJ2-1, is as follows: DGGITQSPKYLFRKEGQNVTLSCEQNLNHDAMYWYRQDPGQGLRLIYYSQIVNDFQKGDIAEGYSVSREKKESFPLTVTSAQKNPTAFYLCASSSGTSRDEQFFGPGTRLTVL.

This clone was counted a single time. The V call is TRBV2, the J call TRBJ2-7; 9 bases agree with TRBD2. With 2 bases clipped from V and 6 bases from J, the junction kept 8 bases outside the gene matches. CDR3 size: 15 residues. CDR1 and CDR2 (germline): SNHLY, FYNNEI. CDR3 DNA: TGTGCCAGCAGTGAATCGGCTAGCGGGACTGCCGAGCAGTACTTC. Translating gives CASSESASGTAEQYF.

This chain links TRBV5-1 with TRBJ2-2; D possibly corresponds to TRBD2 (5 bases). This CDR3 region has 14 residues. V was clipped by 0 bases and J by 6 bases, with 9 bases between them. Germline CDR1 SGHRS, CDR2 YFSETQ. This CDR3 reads CASSLERMAGELFF. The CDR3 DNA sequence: TGCGCCAGCAGCTTGGAGCGGATGGCCGGGGAGCTGTTTTTT.

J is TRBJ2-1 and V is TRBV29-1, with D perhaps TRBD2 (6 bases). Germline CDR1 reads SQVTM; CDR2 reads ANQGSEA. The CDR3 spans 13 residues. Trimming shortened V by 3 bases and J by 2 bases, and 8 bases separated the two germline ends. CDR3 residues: CSVDGRPYNEQFF. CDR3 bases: TGCAGCGTTGACGGGAGACCCTACAATGAGCAGTTCTTC.

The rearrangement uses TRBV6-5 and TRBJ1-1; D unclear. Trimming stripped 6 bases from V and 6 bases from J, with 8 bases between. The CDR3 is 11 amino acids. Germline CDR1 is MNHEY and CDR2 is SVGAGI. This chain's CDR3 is CASSSLAEAFF. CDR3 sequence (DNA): TGTGCCAGCAGCTCCCTGGCTGAAGCTTTCTTT.

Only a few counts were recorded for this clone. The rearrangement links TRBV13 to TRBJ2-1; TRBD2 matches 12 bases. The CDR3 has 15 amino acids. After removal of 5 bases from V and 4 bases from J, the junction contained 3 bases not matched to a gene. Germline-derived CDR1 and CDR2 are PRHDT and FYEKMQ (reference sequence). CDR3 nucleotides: TGTGCCAGCAGCGAGCTAGCGGGAGGGTACAATGAGCAGTTCTTC. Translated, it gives CASSELAGGYNEQFF.

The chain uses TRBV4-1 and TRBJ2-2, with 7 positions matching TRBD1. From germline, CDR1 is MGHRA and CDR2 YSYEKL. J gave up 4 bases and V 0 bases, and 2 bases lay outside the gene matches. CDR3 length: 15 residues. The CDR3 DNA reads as TGCGCCAGCAGCCAAGAAGGGGGCAGCACCGGGGAGCTGTTTTTT. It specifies CASSQEGGSTGELFF.

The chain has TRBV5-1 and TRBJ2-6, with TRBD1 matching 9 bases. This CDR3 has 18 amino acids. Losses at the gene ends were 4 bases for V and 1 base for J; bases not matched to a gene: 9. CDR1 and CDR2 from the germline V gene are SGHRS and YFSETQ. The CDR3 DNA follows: TGCGCCAGCAGCCGCAGGACAGGGGTCGTTTCTGGGGCCAACGTCCTGACTTTC. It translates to CASSRRTGVVSGANVLTF.

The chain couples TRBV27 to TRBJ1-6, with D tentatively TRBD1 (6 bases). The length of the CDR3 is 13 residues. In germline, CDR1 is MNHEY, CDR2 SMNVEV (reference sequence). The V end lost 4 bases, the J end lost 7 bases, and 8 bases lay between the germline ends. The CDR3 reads CASSWTDNSPLHF. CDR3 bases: TGTGCCAGCAGTTGGACAGACAATTCACCCCTCCACTTT.

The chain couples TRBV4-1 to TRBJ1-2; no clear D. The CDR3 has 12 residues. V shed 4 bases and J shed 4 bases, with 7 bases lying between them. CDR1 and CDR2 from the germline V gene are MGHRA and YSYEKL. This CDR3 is CASSPATYGYTF. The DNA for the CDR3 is TGCGCCAGCAGCCCGGCGACCTATGGCTACACCTTC.